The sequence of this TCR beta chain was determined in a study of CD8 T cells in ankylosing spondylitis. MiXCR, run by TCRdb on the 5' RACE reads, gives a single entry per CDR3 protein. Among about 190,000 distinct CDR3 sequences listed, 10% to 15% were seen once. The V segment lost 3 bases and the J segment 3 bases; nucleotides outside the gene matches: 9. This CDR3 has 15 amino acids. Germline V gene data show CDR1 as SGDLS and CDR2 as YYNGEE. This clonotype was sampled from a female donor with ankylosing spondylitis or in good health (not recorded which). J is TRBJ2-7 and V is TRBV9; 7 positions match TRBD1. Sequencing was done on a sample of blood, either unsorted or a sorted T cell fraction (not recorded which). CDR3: CASSAHRGRYYEQYF. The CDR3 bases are TGTGCCAGCAGCGCCCACAGGGGTCGATACTACGAGCAGTACTTC. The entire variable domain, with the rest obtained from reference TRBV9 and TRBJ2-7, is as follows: DSGVTQTPKHLITATGQRVTLRCSPRSGDLSVYWYQQSLDQGLQFLIQYYNGEERAKGNILERFSAQQFPDLHSELNLSSLELGDSALYFCASSAHRGRYYEQYFGPGTRLTVT.